The 7 T cell receptor beta chains presented below share a single source sample, sequenced in a study of spatial heterogeneity in lung cancer. TCRdb passed the 5' RACE reads through MiXCR, listing each CDR3 protein once. Seen here are tens of thousands of distinct CDR3 sequences, less than 6% observed once, and the top ten hold 20% to 25%. This sample's time point: blood at routine non-recurrence follow-up after resection. The input material, whole RNA from tumor, nontumor lung or frozen PBMC, was sequenced unsorted. Sequenced material: PBMCs, taken at follow-up. The receptors stem from a male donor with early-stage non-small cell lung cancer.

This clonotype was detected a few times. The rearrangement uses TRBV19 and TRBJ2-3; 7 bases agree with TRBD2. The CDR3 runs 15 residues. Germline loops: CDR1 LNHDA, CDR2 SQIVND (reference sequence). V shed 5 bases and J 0 bases; nucleotides not matched to a gene: 5. In DNA form, the CDR3 reads TGTGCCAGTAGTTCGTGGCGGGGGAGCACAGATACGCAGTATTTT. Its protein product is CASSSWRGSTDTQYF.

Points on this clonotype: This may be a read error: a much more frequent sequence differs by one nucleotide. The conserved phenylalanine or tryptophan is not found at the CDR3 terminus, so this likely reflects a read error. The V and J genes are TRBV13 and TRBJ1-3; no definite D call. V lost 4 bases and J 0 bases, leaving 7 bases between the germline ends. CDR1 and CDR2 from the germline V gene are PRHDT and FYEKMQ (reference sequence). This CDR3 contains 14 residues. CDR3 sequence (DNA): TGTGCCAGCAGCTGGCGGGGCTCTGGAAACACCATATATTCT. Translating gives CASSWRGSGNTIYS.

The V and J genes are TRBV11-2 and TRBJ1-1; 9 nucleotides agree with TRBD1. The CDR3 is 13 amino acids. Germline V gene data show CDR1 as SGHAT and CDR2 as FQNNGV. Losses at the gene ends were 10 bases for V and 6 bases for J; bases not matched to a gene: 9. In DNA form, the CDR3 reads TGTGCCACACAGGGGGCGAGCATGGCTGAAGCTTTCTTT. Amino acids: CATQGASMAEAFF.

About this clonotype itself: A much more abundant neighbour one base away suggests this may be a read error. The rearrangement links TRBV3-1 to TRBJ1-5; possibly TRBD1 for D (5 bases). The germline gives CDR1 LGHDT, CDR2 YNNKEL (reference sequence). Trimming left V 1 base short and J 4 bases short, with 11 bases between. There are 15 residues in the CDR3. The DNA for the CDR3 is TGTGCCAGCAGCCAAGGGGACGGGGTGAATCAGCCCCAGCATTTT. This sequence encodes CASSQGDGVNQPQHF.

The table lists this clonotype with many counts. The rearrangement joins TRBV9 to TRBJ2-3, with TRBD2 matching 10 bases. CDR3 length equals 18 residues. The V and J ends lost 8 bases and 5 bases, in that order; junction bases with no gene match: 20. Looked up from germline, CDR1 is SGDLS and CDR2 is YYNGEE. The CDR3 is CASSLTAAGGPVKDTQYF. CDR3 nucleotide sequence: TGTGCCAGTTCACTTACAGCAGCGGGAGGGCCGGTGAAAGATACGCAGTATTTT.

V is TRBV6-5 and J is TRBJ1-1; D might be TRBD1 (5 bases). The CDR3 sequence is 14 residues long. Germline-derived CDR1 and CDR2 are MNHEY and SVGAGI. V was pared by 8 bases and J by 2 bases, with 15 bases between. CDR3 nucleotide sequence: TGTGCCAGCGCCTATGGGGGGGATAACACTGAAGCTTTCTTT. This translates into CASAYGGDNTEAFF.

This clonotype was seen a few times. This chain links TRBV9 with TRBJ2-3, with TRBD1 matching 8 bases. With 5 bases clipped from V and 4 bases from J, the junction kept 6 bases outside the gene matches. The CDR3 covers 14 residues. Germline V lookup: CDR1 SGDLS, CDR2 YYNGEE. The CDR3 bases are TGTGCCAGCAGTTCCAGGACAGGGCCAGATACGCAGTATTTT. Its protein product is CASSSRTGPDTQYF.